This is a list of T cell receptor beta chains from one sample in a study of OX40 agonist ivuxolimab in advanced cancers. Here immunoSEQ multiplex PCR was the method, and the copy in TCRdb shows in-frame clones only, minus some. In the table there are about 82,000 clones, roughly 85% of which are singletons. Sequenced material: CD4+ or CD8+ T cells sorted from blood, taken in a trial of the OX40 agonist ivuxolimab. These receptors all come from an adult with an advanced solid tumor such as melanoma, head and neck, liver or kidney cancer. The CDR3 runs from the conserved cysteine through the conserved F or W. A D gene is named only where the DNA matches it firmly. Where a row states a size, it is once, few, many or the class of an expanded clone; other rows omit it.

v_gene	abundance	j_gene	d_gene	CDR3aa	CDR3nt
TRBV19	NA	TRBJ1-2	NA	CASQRGDYGYTF	TGTGCCAGCCAAAGGGGAGACTATGGCTACACCTTC
TRBV29-1	NA	TRBJ1-2	TRBD1	CSGTSGRGLGYTF	TGCAGCGGGACTTCGGGCAGGGGGCTTGGCTACACCTTC
TRBV4-2	NA	TRBJ1-1	NA	CASSQEFAGGNTEAFF	TGTGCCAGCAGCCAAGAATTCGCCGGAGGAAACACTGAAGCTTTCTTT
TRBV5-1	NA	TRBJ1-1	NA	CASSLGRSGGDTEAFF	TGCGCCAGCAGCTTGGGAAGGTCTGGTGGGGACACTGAAGCTTTCTTT
TRBV5-1	NA	TRBJ2-3	NA	CASSLEGRTPSTDTQYF	TGCGCCAGCAGCTTAGAAGGCAGGACGCCTAGCACAGATACGCAGTATTTT
TRBV18	NA	TRBJ2-7	TRBD1	CASSPGTETYEQYF	TGTGCCAGCTCACCAGGGACAGAAACCTACGAGCAGTACTTC
TRBV14	NA	TRBJ2-7	NA	CASSPPGGRAYYEQYF	TGTGCCAGCAGCCCCCCGGGCGGGCGGGCGTACTACGAGCAGTACTTC
TRBV5-1	NA	TRBJ2-3	TRBD2	CASSRSLIAGQTSTDTQYF	TGCGCCAGCAGCCGCTCCCTCATAGCGGGCCAAACTAGCACAGATACGCAGTATTTT
TRBV9	NA	TRBJ2-1	TRBD1	CASSLQISGGYDEQFF	TGTGCCAGCAGCCTCCAGATCTCAGGGGGCTACGATGAGCAGTTCTTC
TRBV18	NA	TRBJ1-3	NA	CASSPPTPSGNTIYF	TGTGCCAGCTCACCACCCACACCGTCTGGAAACACCATATATTTT
TRBV25-1	once	TRBJ1-6	TRBD1	CASRTDRAFSPLHF	TGTGCCAGCAGAACGGACAGGGCTTTTTCACCCCTCCACTTT
TRBV7-8	NA	TRBJ2-1	NA	CASSSLGGGNEQFF	TGTGCCAGCAGCTCCCTTGGAGGGGGCAATGAGCAGTTCTTC
TRBV7-6	NA	TRBJ2-3	NA	CASSLGGGIDTQYF	TGTGCCAGCAGCTTAGGTGGGGGGATAGATACGCAGTATTTT
TRBV5-1	NA	TRBJ2-2	NA	CASSWRMANTGELFF	TGCGCCAGCAGCTGGCGGATGGCGAACACCGGGGAGCTGTTTTTT
TRBV10-1	NA	TRBJ1-6	NA	CASSRVAYNSPLHF	TGCGCCAGCAGCAGGGTTGCCTATAATTCACCCCTCCACTTT
TRBV11-3	NA	TRBJ1-5	NA	CASSPGRFNQPQHF	TGTGCCAGCTCCCCGGGGCGGTTCAATCAGCCCCAGCATTTT
TRBV4-3	few	TRBJ1-6	NA	CASSQFRAPNSPLHF	TGCGCCAGCAGCCAATTCCGGGCCCCTAATTCACCCCTCCACTTT
TRBV12-2	NA	TRBJ1-5	NA	CASRLHKTGADQPQHF	TGTGCAAGTCGCTTGCATAAGACAGGGGCCGATCAGCCCCAGCATTTT
TRBV6-6	NA	TRBJ1-2	NA	CASSYSEGLVYGYTF	TGTGCCAGCAGTTACTCGGAGGGGTTGGTCTATGGCTACACCTTC
TRBV6-5	NA	TRBJ2-3	TRBD1	CASSYSGQGTDTQYF	TGTGCCAGCAGTTACTCGGGACAGGGGACAGATACGCAGTATTTT
TRBV2	few	TRBJ1-5	NA	CASTWGGSNQPQHF	TGTGCCAGCACGTGGGGAGGTAGCAATCAGCCCCAGCATTTT
TRBV6-5	NA	TRBJ2-7	NA	CASKDPDYEQYF	TGTGCCAGCAAAGACCCGGACTACGAGCAGTACTTC
TRBV19	few	TRBJ2-3	NA	CASTPDGSRSDTQYF	TGTGCCAGTACCCCGGACGGTTCCAGATCAGATACGCAGTATTTT
TRBV7-8	NA	TRBJ2-5	TRBD2	CASSSPSGAQYF	TGTGCCAGCAGCTCCCCCAGCGGGGCCCAGTACTTC
TRBV27	NA	TRBJ1-2	NA	CASSLGGSSNYGYTF	TGTGCCAGCAGTTTGGGGGGCAGCTCTAACTATGGCTACACCTTC
TRBV7-3	few	TRBJ1-6	TRBD1	CASSLGPGQNSPLHF	TGTGCCAGCAGCTTAGGGCCGGGACAGAATTCACCCCTCCACTTT
TRBV7-6	NA	TRBJ2-2	NA	CASSSRQTGELFF	TGTGCCAGCAGCAGCAGACAGACCGGGGAGCTGTTTTTT
TRBV18	NA	TRBJ2-7	TRBD2	CASSPIGGASGGPQKYEQYF	TGTGCCAGCTCACCGATCGGAGGGGCTAGCGGGGGCCCGCAGAAATACGAGCAGTACTTC
TRBV7-6	NA	TRBJ1-3	NA	CASSLVSSLSSGNTIYF	TGTGCCAGCAGCTTAGTTTCGTCCCTATCTTCTGGAAACACCATATATTTT
TRBV5-6	once	TRBJ2-5	NA	CASSPYGGGEETQYF	TGTGCCAGCAGCCCGTACGGTGGGGGTGAAGAGACCCAGTACTTC
TRBV15	once	TRBJ1-2	NA	CATADQASSGYGYTF	TGTGCCACCGCAGACCAGGCTAGTTCGGGGTATGGCTACACCTTC
TRBV28	once	TRBJ2-1	NA	CASSLEGFGNEQFF	TGTGCCAGCAGTTTGGAGGGGTTCGGGAATGAGCAGTTCTTC
TRBV6-5	NA	TRBJ1-2	TRBD1	CASSYSGGGWYTF	TGTGCCAGCAGTTACTCAGGGGGCGGTTGGTACACCTTC
TRBV19	NA	TRBJ1-6	NA	CASCAGSSNSPLHF	TGTGCCAGCTGCGCCGGGTCCAGTAATTCACCCCTCCACTTT
TRBV25-1	NA	TRBJ1-2	NA	CASSIQGSYGYTF	TGTGCCAGCAGTATACAAGGGTCCTATGGCTACACCTTC
TRBV7-9	NA	TRBJ2-7	NA	CASSLGPEFSNEQYF	TGTGCCAGCAGCTTAGGGCCCGAATTTTCCAACGAGCAGTACTTC
TRBV10-1	once	TRBJ2-5	NA	CASSESQETQYF	TGCGCCAGCAGTGAGTCCCAAGAGACCCAGTACTTC
TRBV7-2	NA	TRBJ1-6	NA	CASSTPGTGYSPLHF	TGTGCCAGCAGCACCCCGGGGACGGGATATTCACCCCTCCACTTT
TRBV11-2	NA	TRBJ2-7	TRBD2	CASSPAGGLSSYEQYF	TGTGCCAGCAGCCCGGCGGGAGGGCTCTCCTCCTACGAGCAGTACTTC
TRBV4-3	NA	TRBJ2-3	TRBD2	CASSQEARLAGTDTQYF	TGCGCCAGCAGCCAAGAGGCGCGACTAGCGGGCACAGATACGCAGTATTTT
TRBV11-2	NA	TRBJ2-1	TRBD1	CASSLGTGHYNEQFF	TGTGCCAGCAGCTTAGGGACAGGACATTACAATGAGCAGTTCTTC
TRBV6-5	NA	TRBJ1-1	NA	CASSRGALNTEAFF	TGTGCCAGCAGCCGTGGGGCCCTGAACACTGAAGCTTTCTTT
TRBV28	NA	TRBJ2-7	NA	CASSPYPGVRANTYSYEQYF	TGTGCCAGCAGCCCGTACCCTGGGGTCAGGGCCAATACGTACTCCTACGAGCAGTACTTC
TRBV30	NA	TRBJ2-2	TRBD1	CAWSATGRTGELFF	TGTGCCTGGAGCGCGACAGGGCGGACCGGGGAGCTGTTTTTT
TRBV30	NA	TRBJ2-5	TRBD2	CAWSAGLAGGRETQYF	TGTGCCTGGAGTGCGGGACTAGCGGGGGGGCGAGAGACCCAGTACTTC
TRBV4-1	NA	TRBJ1-1	NA	CASSQDRDRQNTEAFF	TGCGCCAGCAGCCAAGATAGGGACCGACAAAACACTGAAGCTTTCTTT
TRBV19	NA	TRBJ1-1	TRBD1	CASSQTGNLVPEAFF	TGTGCCAGTAGCCAGACAGGGAATTTGGTCCCTGAAGCTTTCTTT
TRBV30	NA	TRBJ1-6	NA	CAWSAAANSPLHF	TGTGCCTGGAGTGCGGCAGCGAATTCACCCCTCCACTTT
TRBV30	NA	TRBJ1-5	NA	CAWSVYTSNQPQHF	TGTGCCTGGAGTGTATACACTAGCAATCAGCCCCAGCATTTT
TRBV29-1	once	TRBJ1-2	NA	CSVREEANYGYTF	TGCAGCGTTAGGGAAGAAGCTAACTATGGCTACACCTTC
TRBV30	NA	TRBJ2-1	TRBD2	CAWSVLVGTSGTSGYNGQFF	TGTGCCTGGAGTGTACTAGTAGGGACTAGCGGGACCTCTGGGTACAATGGGCAGTTCTTC
TRBV7-2	NA	TRBJ2-7	NA	CASSLAMRTKYYEQYF	TGTGCCAGCAGCTTAGCGATGAGGACAAAATACTACGAGCAGTACTTC
TRBV7-6	few	TRBJ2-7	TRBD1	CASSDRDRSYEQYF	TGTGCCAGCAGCGACCGGGACAGGTCCTACGAGCAGTACTTC
TRBV27	NA	TRBJ2-1	TRBD1	CASSQLPGQGPSYNEQFF	TGTGCCAGCTCACAACTCCCGGGACAGGGTCCCTCCTACAATGAGCAGTTCTTC
TRBV5-6	NA	TRBJ1-1	TRBD1	CASSQKDRENTEAFF	TGTGCCAGCAGCCAAAAGGACAGGGAGAACACTGAAGCTTTCTTT
TRBV30	NA	TRBJ1-5	NA	CAWSVGTYPNQPQHF	TGTGCCTGGAGTGTTGGGACATATCCCAATCAGCCCCAGCATTTT
TRBV5-1	NA	TRBJ2-5	NA	CASSSSGQRETQYF	TGCGCCAGCAGCTCCTCCGGACAGAGAGAGACCCAGTACTTC
TRBV6-1	once	TRBJ2-2	TRBD1	CASSERWTGDGELFF	TGTGCCAGCAGTGAACGATGGACAGGGGATGGGGAGCTGTTTTTT
TRBV2	NA	TRBJ2-2	TRBD2	CASSPGGGLSNTGELFF	TGTGCCAGCAGTCCCGGGGGGGGACTCTCGAACACCGGGGAGCTGTTTTTT
TRBV2	NA	TRBJ2-5	NA	CASSEAGTLGTQYF	TGTGCCAGCAGTGAAGCGGGCACTCTAGGGACCCAGTACTTC